Listed below are T cell receptor beta chains from one sample, sequenced in a study of T cells in Graves' hyperthyroidism and ophthalmopathy. TCRdb used MiXCR to reprocess the multiplex PCR reads, holding one entry per CDR3 protein. Of approximately 570,000 distinct CDR3 sequences in the sample, 15% to 20% are singletons; the top ten hold around 50%. The specimen was blood. These receptors came from a middle-aged man with Graves' ophthalmopathy. CDR3s include the opening cysteine and the closing phenylalanine or tryptophan. Fields, in order: V gene, clone size, J gene, D gene, CDR3 protein, CDR3 DNA. The D gene is left open where the match is weak. Clone size, where shown, is once, few, many, or a class for clones that have expanded.

V gene: TRBV6-2/TRBV6-3; clone size: NA; J gene: TRBJ2-1; D gene: NA; CDR3 protein: CASNYPYSSELEQFF; CDR3 DNA: TGTGCCAGCAATTACCCCTACTCTAGCGAACTAGAGCAGTTCTTC
V gene: TRBV20-1; clone size: many; J gene: TRBJ2-3; D gene: TRBD2; CDR3 protein: CSAVSGRGGDTQYF; CDR3 DNA: TGCAGTGCCGTAAGCGGACGGGGGGGAGATACGCAGTATTTT
V gene: TRBV5-1; clone size: many; J gene: TRBJ2-1; D gene: TRBD1; CDR3 protein: CASSSGQGNEQFF; CDR3 DNA: TGCGCCAGCAGCTCGGGACAGGGCAATGAGCAGTTCTTC
V gene: TRBV29-1; clone size: few; J gene: TRBJ1-2; D gene: NA; CDR3 protein: CSVEGRTTEISYGYTF; CDR3 DNA: TGCAGCGTTGAAGGGCGTACTACCGAAATCTCCTATGGCTACACCTTC
V gene: TRBV18; clone size: many; J gene: TRBJ2-7; D gene: TRBD1; CDR3 protein: CASSPGQSYEQYF; CDR3 DNA: TGTGCCAGCAGCCCGGGACAGAGCTACGAGCAGTACTTC
V gene: TRBV18; clone size: few; J gene: TRBJ2-6; D gene: NA; CDR3 protein: CASSQGAGANVLTF; CDR3 DNA: TGTGCCAGCTCACAGGGGGCTGGGGCCAACGTCCTGACTTTC
V gene: TRBV6-5; clone size: few; J gene: TRBJ1-1; D gene: TRBD1; CDR3 protein: CASSYGQATLVAFF; CDR3 DNA: TGTGCCAGCAGTTACGGACAGGCCACCCTCGTGGCTTTCTTT
V gene: TRBV3-1; clone size: many; J gene: TRBJ1-1; D gene: NA; CDR3 protein: CASSQVWRADTEAFF; CDR3 DNA: TGTGCCAGCAGCCAAGTTTGGAGGGCTGACACTGAAGCTTTCTTT
V gene: TRBV7-8; clone size: many; J gene: TRBJ2-2; D gene: NA; CDR3 protein: CASSLVLQPFSGGELFF; CDR3 DNA: TGTGCCAGCAGCTTAGTTCTACAGCCGTTTTCCGGCGGGGAGCTGTTTTTT
V gene: TRBV7-9; clone size: few; J gene: TRBJ1-5; D gene: NA; CDR3 protein: CAWGVNQPQHF; CDR3 DNA: TGTGCTTGGGGGGTAAATCAGCCCCAGCATTTT
V gene: TRBV12-3/TRBV12-4; clone size: NA; J gene: TRBJ1-2; D gene: NA; CDR3 protein: CASRLDLLYGYTF; CDR3 DNA: TGTGCCAGCAGATTGGACCTCCTATACGGCTACACCTTC
V gene: TRBV7-9; clone size: NA; J gene: TRBJ2-1; D gene: NA; CDR3 protein: CASSLSSRGKEQFF; CDR3 DNA: TGTGCCAGCAGCTTAAGTTCGCGGGGCAAGGAGCAGTTCTTC
V gene: TRBV12-3/TRBV12-4; clone size: few; J gene: TRBJ2-1; D gene: NA; CDR3 protein: CASSLFSAESSYNEQFF; CDR3 DNA: TGTGCCAGCAGTTTATTTTCCGCCGAGAGCTCCTACAATGAGCAGTTCTTC
V gene: TRBV30; clone size: NA; J gene: TRBJ2-4; D gene: NA; CDR3 protein: CAWSLRLAKNIQYF; CDR3 DNA: TGTGCCTGGAGCCTCAGACTAGCCAAAAACATTCAGTACTTC
V gene: TRBV11-2; clone size: many; J gene: TRBJ2-5; D gene: TRBD2; CDR3 protein: CASSLVRTAGEETQYF; CDR3 DNA: TGTGCCAGCAGCTTAGTAAGGACGGCGGGGGAAGAGACCCAGTACTTC
V gene: TRBV4-1; clone size: few; J gene: TRBJ2-1; D gene: NA; CDR3 protein: CASSQGRGGRKDEQFF; CDR3 DNA: TGCGCCAGCAGCCAAGGGAGGGGGGGTCGTAAGGATGAGCAGTTCTTC
V gene: TRBV5-1; clone size: NA; J gene: TRBJ2-5; D gene: NA; CDR3 protein: CASSLDLSSETQYF; CDR3 DNA: TGCGCCAGCAGCTTGGATTTGAGCAGCGAGACCCAGTACTTC